The entry below describes one TCR beta chain. Trimming shortened V by 2 bases and J by 4 bases, and 15 bases separated the two germline ends. The length of the CDR3 is 15 residues. Germline CDR1 SGHTA, CDR2 FQGNSA. Sequencing was performed with immunoSEQ multiplex PCR; in TCRdb, only in-frame clones are kept and a portion is missing. The repertoire holds about 45,000 clones, with around 83% as singletons. As to time point: recipient sample about 28 days before transplant, after cytoreduction. Samples: about 28 days before transplant, then days 30, 100 and 180 after. These data originate in a study of T cell clonotyping in hematopoietic cell transplantation.

This sequence originates from a man in his sixties with myelodysplastic syndrome. Some clones in this sample may be carry-over from other donors' samples. The J gene is TRBJ2-7, the V gene TRBV7-2, with a weak D call TRBD2 (7 bases). The material sequenced was peripheral blood mononuclear cells, taken before stem cell transplant. The DNA of the CDR3 is TGTGCCAGCAGCTTATCTGGGGGGGGCGGTTACGAGCAGTACTTC. Translating gives CASSLSGGGGYEQYF. The full variable domain, completed using reference TRBV7-2 and TRBJ2-7, is GAGVSQSPSNKVTEKGKDVELRCDPISGHTALYWYRQSLGQGLEFLIYFQGNSAPDKSGLPSDRFSAERTGGSVSTLTIQRTQQEDSAVYLCASSLSGGGGYEQYFGPGTRLTVT.